This T cell receptor beta chain was documented in a study of long-term antiretroviral therapy in people with HIV. Of note for this clone: What it recognizes is unknown.

Run at survey level, the immunoSEQ assay was version v3.0. About 35,000-55,000 T-cell genomes per sample were the sequencing target. This table comes from immunoSEQ multiplex PCR, and its TCRdb copy is limited to in-frame clones, with some not included. The repertoire includes over 10,000 clones, about 77% of them detected once, and approximately 15% sits in the top ten. Study-wide results and caveats: Versus controls, repertoires in people with HIV had narrower CDR3 length ranges. Researchers lacked any data on ART adherence, viral resistance or therapy changes. An increase in diversity followed ART, yet levels stayed below transplant donor controls.

CDR1 and CDR2 from the germline V gene are MNHEY and SMNVEV (reference sequence). This CDR3 is built from 18 residues. V lost 5 bases to trimming and J lost 0 bases, with 17 bases between them. Specimen: unsorted PBMCs, collected 1.3 years after starting antiretroviral therapy. The genes are TRBV27 and TRBJ1-6, with D perhaps TRBD1 (5 bases). The receptor's source is a woman aged 18-29 years with HIV. CDR3 coding DNA: TGTGCCAGCAGTGGGATTGGGCAGGGTAGCTCCTATAATTCACCCCTCCACTTT. Encoded protein: CASSGIGQGSSYNSPLHF.